There are a few counts of the clone carrying this T cell receptor beta chain. The sorted Tregs were CD4+CD25+CD127-/low cells. Germline V gene sequence: CDR1 DFQATT, CDR2 SNEGSKA (reference sequence). The CDR3 is made up of 14 amino acids. Trimming at V came to 4 bases and at J to 3 bases, leaving 6 bases not matched to a gene. TCRdb redid the calling of the 5' RACE reads with MiXCR, one entry per CDR3 protein. The sample includes over 10,000 distinct CDR3 sequences, 51% of them seen just once. Sequencing was performed on tumor-infiltrating Tregs sorted from the breast tumor. This TCR came from a female donor with breast cancer. The genes are TRBV20-1 and TRBJ2-3; 8 nucleotides align to TRBD1. This chain's CDR3 is CSAIDGQGTDTQYF. CDR3 bases: TGCAGTGCTATCGATGGACAGGGAACAGATACGCAGTATTTT.